These T cell receptor beta chains were read from a single sample in a study of vaccination effects on CD4 cells after COVID-19. Using immunoSEQ multiplex PCR, the repertoire was profiled, and TCRdb retains in-frame clones only, with some absent. The sample consists of tens of thousands of clones, less than 85% of them appearing once. Antigen specificity for these receptors is unknown. The sample in question was CD4+ T cells from PBMCs cultured with HCoV-NL63 spike peptides, obtained before COVID-19 vaccination. The receptors stem from a human donor who received a COVID-19 vaccine. Each CDR3 is given with its conserved first and last residue. The D gene is left open where the match is weak. Not all rows give a size; the values are once, few, many and, for expanded clones, a class.

abundance | j_gene | v_gene | d_gene | CDR3aa | CDR3nt
- | TRBJ1-3 | TRBV10-3 | TRBD1 | CAISTGGSKVRNTIYF | TGTGCCATCAGTACAGGGGGCAGTAAGGTTCGTAACACCATATATTTT
- | TRBJ2-1 | TRBV7-3 | TRBD1 | CASSRNRGQGGEQFF | TGTGCCAGCAGCCGAAACAGGGGGCAGGGAGGTGAGCAGTTCTTC
- | TRBJ1-6 | TRBV6-1 | - | CASSEGRGDNSPLHF | TGTGCCAGCAGTGAAGGCAGGGGCGATAATTCACCCCTCCACTTT
once | TRBJ2-5 | TRBV3-1/TRBV3-2 | TRBD2 | CASSPGIAGGSETQYF | TGTGCCAGCAGCCCCGGGATAGCGGGGGGATCAGAGACCCAGTACTTC
- | TRBJ2-2 | TRBV24-1 | - | CATSDPGTTGELFF | TGTGCCACCAGTGACCCGGGGACCACCGGGGAGCTGTTTTTT
- | TRBJ1-2 | TRBV6-5 | - | CASTHKGVGGYTF | TGTGCCAGCACCCACAAGGGGGTCGGCGGCTACACCTTC
- | TRBJ1-5 | TRBV12-3/TRBV12-4 | - | CASSNLGQPQHF | TGTGCCAGCAGCAATCTCGGTCAGCCCCAGCATTTT
- | TRBJ2-1 | TRBV13 | TRBD1 | CASSRTGGREYNEQFF | TGTGCCAGCAGTCGGACAGGGGGCCGGGAGTACAATGAGCAGTTCTTC
- | TRBJ1-2 | TRBV6-5 | - | CASRYLYGYTF | TGTGCCAGCAGGTACCTCTATGGCTACACCTTC
- | TRBJ2-1 | TRBV5-6 | - | CASSSSVGGGFREQFF | TGTGCCAGCAGCTCATCGGTGGGGGGGGGCTTCCGTGAGCAGTTCTTC
- | TRBJ2-5 | TRBV5-1 | - | CASHKEGQQTQYF | TGCGCCAGCCATAAGGAAGGGCAGCAGACCCAGTACTTC
- | TRBJ2-2 | TRBV7-9 | TRBD1 | CASSSKTGARTGELFF | TGTGCCAGCAGCTCCAAGACAGGGGCAAGGACCGGGGAGCTGTTTTTT
- | TRBJ2-6 | TRBV3-1/TRBV3-2 | - | CASSHRVGPNSGANVLTF | TGTGCCAGCAGCCACCGTGTGGGTCCCAACTCTGGGGCCAACGTCCTGACTTTC
- | TRBJ1-5 | TRBV28 | - | CASTAANSYQPQHF | TGTGCCAGCACCGCCGCCAATTCCTATCAGCCCCAGCATTTT
- | TRBJ1-1 | TRBV6-5 | TRBD1 | CASRSGTGNTEAFF | TGTGCCAGCCGGTCTGGGACAGGGAACACTGAAGCTTTCTTT
- | TRBJ1-6 | TRBV6-5 | - | CASPRHSPLHF | TGTGCCAGCCCGCGCCATTCACCCCTCCACTTT
- | TRBJ2-4 | TRBV28 | - | CASSPPLVGIQYF | TGTGCCAGCAGCCCCCCCCTGGTTGGCATTCAGTACTTC
- | TRBJ1-2 | TRBV25-1 | - | CASRSGRNYGYTF | TGTGCCAGCAGATCGGGACGGAACTATGGCTACACCTTC
- | TRBJ2-2 | TRBV19 | - | CASSAQWGGQTGELFF | TGTGCCAGTAGTGCTCAGTGGGGGGGCCAAACCGGGGAGCTGTTTTTT
- | TRBJ1-2 | TRBV19 | - | CASSMGPVGVYGYTF | TGTGCCAGTAGTATGGGGCCGGTAGGCGTCTATGGCTACACCTTC
- | TRBJ2-2 | TRBV5-1 | - | CASSFTLDTGGELFF | TGCGCCAGCAGCTTTACTCTGGACACAGGCGGGGAGCTGTTTTTT
once | TRBJ2-1 | TRBV5-1 | TRBD1 | CASSWQGAWGNEQFF | TGCGCCAGCAGCTGGCAGGGGGCTTGGGGTAATGAGCAGTTCTTC
- | TRBJ1-6 | TRBV7-9 | TRBD1 | CASSLPTGNSPLHF | TGTGCCAGCAGCTTACCGACAGGGAATTCACCCCTCCACTTT
- | TRBJ2-5 | TRBV5-6 | TRBD1 | CASSRDRGRAGETQYF | TGTGCCAGCAGCCGGGACAGGGGGCGTGCGGGAGAGACCCAGTACTTC
- | TRBJ2-2 | TRBV9 | - | CASSVRGSNTGELFF | TGTGCCAGCAGCGTCCGAGGGTCTAACACCGGGGAGCTGTTTTTT
- | TRBJ1-2 | TRBV4-1 | - | CASSPTLLYGYTF | TGCGCCAGCAGCCCTACTCTACTCTATGGCTACACCTTC
once | TRBJ1-1 | TRBV5-1 | - | CASSLGLRGTEAFF | TGCGCCAGCAGCCTGGGACTCAGAGGCACTGAAGCTTTCTTT
- | TRBJ2-5 | TRBV5-1 | - | CASSLDVARETQYF | TGCGCCAGCAGCTTAGACGTAGCCCGGGAGACCCAGTACTTC
few | TRBJ2-2 | TRBV6-1 | TRBD1 | CASSVGQGRAKAGELFF | TGTGCCAGCAGTGTAGGACAGGGAAGGGCTAAAGCCGGGGAGCTGTTTTTT
- | TRBJ2-1 | TRBV18 | - | CASLGTLDNEQFF | TGTGCCAGCTTGGGCACCTTGGACAATGAGCAGTTCTTC
once | TRBJ1-5 | TRBV30 | - | CAWSGTSNQPQHF | TGTGCCTGGAGCGGGACTTCGAATCAGCCCCAGCATTTT